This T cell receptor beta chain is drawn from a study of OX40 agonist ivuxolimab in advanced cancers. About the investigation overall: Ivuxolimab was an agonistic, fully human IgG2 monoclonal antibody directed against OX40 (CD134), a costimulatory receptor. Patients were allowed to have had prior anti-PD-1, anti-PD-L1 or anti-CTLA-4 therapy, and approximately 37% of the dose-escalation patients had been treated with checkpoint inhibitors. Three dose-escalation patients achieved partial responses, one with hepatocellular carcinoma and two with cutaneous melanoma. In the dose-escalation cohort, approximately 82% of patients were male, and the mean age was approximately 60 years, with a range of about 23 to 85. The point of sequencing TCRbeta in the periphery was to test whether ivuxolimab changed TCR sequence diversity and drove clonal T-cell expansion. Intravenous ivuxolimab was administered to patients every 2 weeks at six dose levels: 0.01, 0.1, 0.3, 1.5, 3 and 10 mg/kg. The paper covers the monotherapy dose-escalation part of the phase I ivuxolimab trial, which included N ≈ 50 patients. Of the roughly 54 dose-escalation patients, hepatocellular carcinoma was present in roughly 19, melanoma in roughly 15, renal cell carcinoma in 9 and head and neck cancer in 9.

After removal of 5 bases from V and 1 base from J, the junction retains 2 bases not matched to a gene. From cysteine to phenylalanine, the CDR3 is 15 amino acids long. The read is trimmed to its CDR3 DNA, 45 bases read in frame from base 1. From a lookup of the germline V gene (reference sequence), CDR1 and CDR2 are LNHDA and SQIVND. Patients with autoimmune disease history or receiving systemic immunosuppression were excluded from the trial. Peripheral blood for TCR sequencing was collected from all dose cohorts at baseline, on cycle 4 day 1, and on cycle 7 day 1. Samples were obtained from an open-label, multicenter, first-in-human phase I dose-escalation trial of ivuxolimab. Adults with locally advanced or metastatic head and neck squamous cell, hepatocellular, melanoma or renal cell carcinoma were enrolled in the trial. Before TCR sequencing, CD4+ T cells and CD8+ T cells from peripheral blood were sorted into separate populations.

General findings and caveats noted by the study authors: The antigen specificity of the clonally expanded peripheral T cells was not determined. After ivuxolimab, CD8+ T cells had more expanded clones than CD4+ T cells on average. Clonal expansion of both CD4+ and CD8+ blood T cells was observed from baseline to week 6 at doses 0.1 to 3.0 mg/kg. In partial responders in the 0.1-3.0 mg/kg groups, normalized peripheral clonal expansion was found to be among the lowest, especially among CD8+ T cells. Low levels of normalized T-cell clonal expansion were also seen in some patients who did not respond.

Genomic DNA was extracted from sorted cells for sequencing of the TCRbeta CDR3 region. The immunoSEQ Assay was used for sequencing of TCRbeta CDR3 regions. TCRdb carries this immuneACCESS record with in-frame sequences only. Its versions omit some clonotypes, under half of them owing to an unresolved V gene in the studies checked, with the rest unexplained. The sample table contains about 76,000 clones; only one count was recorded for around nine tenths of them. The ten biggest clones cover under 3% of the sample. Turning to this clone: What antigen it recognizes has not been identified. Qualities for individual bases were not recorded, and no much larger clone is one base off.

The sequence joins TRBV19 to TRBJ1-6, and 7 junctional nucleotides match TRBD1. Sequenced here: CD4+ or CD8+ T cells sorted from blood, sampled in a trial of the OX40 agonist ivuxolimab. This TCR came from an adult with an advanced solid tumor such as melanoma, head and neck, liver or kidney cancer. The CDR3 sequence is CASSGTVSYNSPLHF. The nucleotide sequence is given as TGTGCCAGTAGTGGGACAGTTTCCTATAATTCACCCCTCCACTTT.